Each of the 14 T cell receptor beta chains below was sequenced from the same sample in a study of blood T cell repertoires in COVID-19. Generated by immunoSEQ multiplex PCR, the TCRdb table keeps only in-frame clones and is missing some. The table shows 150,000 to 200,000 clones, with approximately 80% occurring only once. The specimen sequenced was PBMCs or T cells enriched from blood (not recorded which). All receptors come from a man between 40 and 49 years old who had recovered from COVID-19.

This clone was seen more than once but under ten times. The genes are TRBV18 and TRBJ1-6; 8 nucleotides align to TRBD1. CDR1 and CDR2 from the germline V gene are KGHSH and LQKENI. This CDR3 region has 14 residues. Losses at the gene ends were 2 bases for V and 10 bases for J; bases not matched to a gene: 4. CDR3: CASSPVTGVSPLHF. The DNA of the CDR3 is TGTGCCAGCTCACCAGTGACAGGGGTGTCACCCCTCCACTTT.

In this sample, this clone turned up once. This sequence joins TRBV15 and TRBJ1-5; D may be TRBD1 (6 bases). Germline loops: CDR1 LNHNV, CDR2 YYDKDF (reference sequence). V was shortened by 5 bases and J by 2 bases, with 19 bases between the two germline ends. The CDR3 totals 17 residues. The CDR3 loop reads CATSRPGSGVGNQPQHF. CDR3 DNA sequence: TGTGCCACCAGCCGTCCAGGGTCAGGGGTAGGCAATCAGCCCCAGCATTTT.

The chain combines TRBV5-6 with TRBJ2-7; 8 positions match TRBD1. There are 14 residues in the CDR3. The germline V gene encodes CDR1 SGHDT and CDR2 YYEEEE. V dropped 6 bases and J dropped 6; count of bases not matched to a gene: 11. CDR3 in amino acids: CASIAVGQGGEQYV. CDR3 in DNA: TGTGCCAGCATCGCCGTAGGACAGGGTGGCGAGCAGTACGTC.

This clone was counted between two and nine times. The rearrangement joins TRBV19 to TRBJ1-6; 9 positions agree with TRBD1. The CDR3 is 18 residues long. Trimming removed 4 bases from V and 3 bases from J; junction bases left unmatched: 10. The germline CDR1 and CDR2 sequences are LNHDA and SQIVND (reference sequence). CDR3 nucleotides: TGTGCCAGTAGTACTTCAAGGGGACAGGGCTTCTATAATTCACCCCTCCACTTT. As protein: CASSTSRGQGFYNSPLHF.

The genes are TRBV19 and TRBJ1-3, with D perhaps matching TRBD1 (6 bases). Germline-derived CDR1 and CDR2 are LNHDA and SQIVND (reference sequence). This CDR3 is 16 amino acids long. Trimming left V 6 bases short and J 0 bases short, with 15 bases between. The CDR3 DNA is TGTGCCAGTAGACTTAACAGGGAGATCTCTGGAAACACCATATATTTT. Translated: CASRLNREISGNTIYF.

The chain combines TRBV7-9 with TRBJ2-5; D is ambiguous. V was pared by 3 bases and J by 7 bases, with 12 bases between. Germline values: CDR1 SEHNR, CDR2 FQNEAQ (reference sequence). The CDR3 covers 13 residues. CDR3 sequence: CASSLGTEGTQYF. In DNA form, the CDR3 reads TGTGCCAGCAGCTTGGGCACCGAAGGGACCCAGTACTTC.

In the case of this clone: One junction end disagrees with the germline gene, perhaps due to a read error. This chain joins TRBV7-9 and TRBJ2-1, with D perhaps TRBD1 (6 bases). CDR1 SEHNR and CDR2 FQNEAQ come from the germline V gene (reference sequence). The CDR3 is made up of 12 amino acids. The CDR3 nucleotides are TGTGCCAGCAGCACAACGGACAGCCACCAGCTCTTC. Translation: CASSTTDSHQLF.

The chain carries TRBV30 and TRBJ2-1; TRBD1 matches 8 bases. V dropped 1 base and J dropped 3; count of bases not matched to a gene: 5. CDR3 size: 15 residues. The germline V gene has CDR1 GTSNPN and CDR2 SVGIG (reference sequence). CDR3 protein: CAWSAPTGGYNEQFF. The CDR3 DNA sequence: TGTGCCTGGAGTGCCCCCACAGGGGGCTACAATGAGCAGTTCTTC.

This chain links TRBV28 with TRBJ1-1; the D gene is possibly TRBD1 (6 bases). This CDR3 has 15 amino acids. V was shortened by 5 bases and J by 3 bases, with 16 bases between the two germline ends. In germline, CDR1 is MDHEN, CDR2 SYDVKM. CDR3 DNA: TGTGCCAGCAGTCCTCAGGTCGACAGGCACACTGAAGCTTTCTTT. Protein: CASSPQVDRHTEAFF.

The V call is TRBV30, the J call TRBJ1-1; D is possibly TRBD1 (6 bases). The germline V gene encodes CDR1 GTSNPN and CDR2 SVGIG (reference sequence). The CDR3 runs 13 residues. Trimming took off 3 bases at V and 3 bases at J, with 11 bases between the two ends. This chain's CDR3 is CAWSSSGDTEAFF. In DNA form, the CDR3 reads TGTGCCTGGAGCTCCTCAGGGGACACTGAAGCTTTCTTT.

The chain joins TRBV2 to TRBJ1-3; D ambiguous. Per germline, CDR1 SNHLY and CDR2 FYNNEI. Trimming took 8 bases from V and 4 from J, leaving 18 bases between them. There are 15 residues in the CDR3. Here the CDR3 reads CASVRARAGGNTIYF. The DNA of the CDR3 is TGTGCCAGCGTCCGAGCCCGGGCGGGAGGAAACACCATATATTTT.

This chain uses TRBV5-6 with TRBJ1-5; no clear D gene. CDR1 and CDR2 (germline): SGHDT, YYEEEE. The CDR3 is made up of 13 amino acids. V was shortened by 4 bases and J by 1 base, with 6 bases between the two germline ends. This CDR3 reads CASSPGSNQPQHF. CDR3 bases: TGTGCCAGCAGCCCAGGAAGCAATCAGCCCCAGCATTTT.

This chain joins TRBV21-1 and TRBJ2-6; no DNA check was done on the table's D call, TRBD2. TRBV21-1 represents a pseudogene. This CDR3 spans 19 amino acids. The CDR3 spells CASSKAPGVGNSGANVLTF. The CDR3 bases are TGTGCCAGCAGCAAAGCGCCGGGGGTAGGGAACTCTGGGGCCAACGTCCTGACTTTC.

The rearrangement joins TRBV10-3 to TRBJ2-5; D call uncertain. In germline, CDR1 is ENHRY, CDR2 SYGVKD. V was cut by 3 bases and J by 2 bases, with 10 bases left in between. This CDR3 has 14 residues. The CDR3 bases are TGTGCCATCAGTGAACGGCAGACTCAAGAGACCCAGTACTTC. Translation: CAISERQTQETQYF.